This TCR beta chain was identified in a study of T cells after yellow fever vaccination (dated by TCRdb to between 2018 and 2021). About the study as a whole: The SMART-Seq v4 Ultra Low Input RNA kit was used to prepare libraries from fractions with low cell numbers. To follow T-cell clones before and after both primary and booster YFV17D yellow fever vaccination, bulk TCR alpha and beta repertoires underwent longitudinal sequencing. Two healthy male donors, one aged 18 to 30 and one aged 30 to 40 years, were included in the cohort. Blood was drawn at multiple timepoints before and after primary and secondary immunization, with bulk PBMC replicates and cell subsets isolated. What the authors observed across the whole study: Compared with the primary T-cell response, the secondary T-cell response was weaker but faster, peaking on day 5 rather than day 15. Computational filtering was needed because FACS-sorted repertoires could contain abundant contaminating clonotypes from the bulk population. The study included only a couple of donors, which limits how far the findings can be generalized. Most clones expanded after primary vaccination (almost 97% of CD4 and 88% of CD8) were re-detected after the booster, suggesting that broad memory maintenance occurred. A small fraction of clonotypes showed up in both the CD4 and CD8 compartments, probably as a result of convergent recombination.

Read against the paper, the sample's treatment or condition label means: live attenuated yellow fever vaccine strain. At each blood-draw timepoint, two biological replicates of bulk PBMCs were collected. A standard Ficoll-Paque protocol was used to isolate PBMCs from peripheral blood. TriZol was used to extract RNA from bulk PBMCs, CD4 and CD8 fractions, and dextramer-positive and dextramer-negative fractions. CDR1 KGHDR and CDR2 SFDVKD were looked up in the germline V gene. Counted from cysteine to phenylalanine, this CDR3 has 14 amino acids. Only the CDR3 DNA is retained, 42 bases long and in frame from the first base. The V and J ends are trimmed by 4 bases and 2 bases, leaving 9 bases between them. The reads were generated on an Illumina NovaSeq 6000. TCR cDNA was synthesized by 5'RACE template switching, which introduced a universal primer site and unique molecular identifiers. Priming for cDNA synthesis came from both the TCR alpha and TCR beta constant segments. Library amplification used two PCR steps, and the second PCR step added sample barcodes and sequencing adapters. Sequencing of libraries was performed on Illumina HiSeq 2500 (2x100 bp) or NovaSeq (2x150 bp). In the paper's pipeline: Reads were demultiplexed and collapsed into UMI consensus sequences with MIGEC, and V(D)J alignment was performed with MiXCR. Vaccine-responding clonotypes were identified with edgeR using replicate PBMC samples, with FDR below 0.01 and a log2 fold change above 5 up to day 15 being required. Bulk clonotypes were assigned CD4 or CD8 identity according to which sequenced CD4 or CD8 repertoire held them at higher abundance. Starting from the raw public reads, TCRdb applied fastp trimming at Q25, assembled clones with MiXCR and retained in-frame beta chains. Rows are unified per CDR3 protein, each entry keeping the most common DNA and genes. None of the V and J calls come from the authors' own analysis; TCRdb made them. For this sample the table gives about 310,000 distinct CDR3 sequences, of which around 3.6% were detected only once. The ten largest clonotypes hold 23% of the sample.

This clonotype was seen a few times. This receptor's antigen is unknown. There are no base qualities to consult, and no much larger clone falls within one base. The V gene is TRBV24-1 and the J gene is TRBJ2-3; a tentative D match to TRBD1 spans 5 bases. The receptor was isolated from a man aged 18 to 29 who received the YFV17D yellow fever vaccine. This material consisted of PBMCs, taken on the day of the yellow fever booster vaccination. The CDR3 region has the sequence CATSEPGLTDTQYF. Read as DNA, the sequence is TGTGCCACCAGTGAACCAGGGCTCACAGATACGCAGTATTTT.